The clone carrying this T cell receptor beta chain was observed many times. Both iRepertoire HTBI primers and Arm-PCR of CDR3 regions were used to build the TCR beta libraries. MiXCR was run by TCRdb on the multiplex PCR reads, yielding one entry per CDR3 protein. The sample lists 300,000 or so distinct CDR3 sequences; about 20% were seen once. This specimen belongs to a study of regulatory T cells in long-lasting Graves disease. Time point specified: persistent/refractory GD, antithyroid drugs over 5 years with positive TRAb. PBMC-derived RNA was used for the TCR library. Germline CDR1 MDHEN, CDR2 SYDVKM. With 7 bases clipped from V and 1 base from J, the junction kept 14 bases outside the gene matches. The length of the CDR3 is 17 residues.

Sequenced here: peripheral blood mononuclear cells (PBMCs), sampled when the disease was refractory, from a patient treated with antithyroid drugs. The clonotype originates from a female donor with Graves disease. The chain links TRBV28 to TRBJ2-5, with TRBD2 identical over 8 bases. The chain's CDR3 is CASTLFGVAGSQETQYF. Here the CDR3 DNA reads TGTGCCAGCACCCTCTTTGGGGTAGCGGGAAGCCAAGAGACCCAGTACTTC. Full variable domain (rest looked up from reference TRBV28 and TRBJ2-5): DVKVTQSSRYLVKRTGEKVFLECVQDMDHENMFWYRQDPGLGLRLIYFSYDVKMKEKGDIPEGYSVSREKKERFSLILESASTNQTSMYLCASTLFGVAGSQETQYFGPGTRLLVL.